At least ten counts were recorded for the clone carrying this TCR beta chain. Its target is unknown. This specimen comes from a study of T-cell memory formation after mild COVID-19. The CDR3 spans 13 residues. CDR1 is DFQATT and CDR2 is SNEGSKA in the germline V gene (reference sequence). Trimming left V 4 bases short and J 1 base short, with 11 bases between. Regarding the study as a whole: Contracting clones localized mainly to CM and EM when CD4+ and mainly to EMRA when CD8+.

TCRdb re-derived calls from the 5' RACE reads in MiXCR, one entry per CDR3 protein. The data hold under 300,000 distinct CDR3 sequences, with 7.5% to 9.5% observed a single time. Sequencing was carried out using PBMCs or a T cell subset sorted from them (not recorded which). The gene calls are TRBV20-1 and TRBJ2-7; D might be TRBD1 (6 bases). The receptor's source is a man younger than 35 who had mild COVID-19 (a few samples of this study predate the infection). Cell type and time point are not known. The chain's CDR3 is CSAISGQSYEQYF. The CDR3 DNA reads as TGCAGTGCTATATCCGGACAGTCCTACGAGCAGTACTTC.